This T cell receptor beta chain was identified during a study of CD8 T cells in ankylosing spondylitis (dated by TCRdb to 2016 to 2017). As for the study more broadly: The study set out to find disease-linked TCR variants by profiling T cell receptor beta repertoires in ankylosing spondylitis patients and healthy donors. The full study cohort comprised around 25 ankylosing spondylitis patients and roughly 100 healthy donors. Peripheral blood samples were taken, and synovial fluid was additionally collected from ankylosing spondylitis patients.

Reads for this sample came from an Illumina HiSeq 2500. Quantitative 5'-RACE with molecular barcodes was the method used to prepare the TCR beta libraries. The published analysis was carried out like this. A new computational method based on a probabilistic model of VDJ rearrangement was used to identify disease-linked TCR variants. The raw public reads went through TCRdb reprocessing: fastp at Q25, MiXCR clone calling, in-frame beta chains kept. Under each unique CDR3 protein, matching rows form one entry showing the most common genes and DNA. TCRdb, not the original authors, processed these V and J calls. A total of some 100,000 distinct CDR3 sequences appear in this sample, 8% to 10% of them only once. The biggest ten clones account for nearly 10% of the sample. On the study overall, not on this receptor specifically: Blood from ankylosing spondylitis patients appeared to be characterized by a TCR beta motif made up of eight highly homologous amino acid variants. The disease-linked clones showed a CD8+ phenotype and occurred at relatively low frequencies in peripheral blood. Some motif variants were previously reported in synovial fluid and blood of reactive arthritis patients, suggesting common disease-initiation mechanisms. According to the report, matched synovial fluid samples from ankylosing spondylitis patients were significantly enriched for the disease-linked clones.

This clonotype was seen ten or more times. Its antigen is still unknown. No base-level quality is on record; no much larger clone is a single base apart. This sequence originates from a male donor with ankylosing spondylitis or in good health (not recorded which). The sequenced material came from blood, either unsorted or a sorted T cell fraction (not recorded which).

The DNA is TGTGCCAGCAGCTCTCAGGGGAGGGCTAATGAAAAACTGTTTTTT. It encodes CASSSQGRANEKLFF. The receptor chain draws on TRBV7-9 and TRBJ1-4; matching of 6 bases hints at TRBD1 as the D gene. Its CDR3 holds 15 amino acids, cysteine through phenylalanine. CDR3 DNA is the only sequence kept; it has 45 bases, read in frame from the first base. The germline ends are 12 bases apart after V is trimmed by 4 bases and J by 3 bases. CDR1 and CDR2 were assigned from the germline V gene (reference sequence) as SEHNR and FQNEAQ.